The 25 T cell receptor beta chains below come from one sample, sequenced in a study of beta chain features in type 1 diabetes. Expressed TCRB transcripts were sequenced because the entire RNA isolate underwent reverse transcription. Using immunoSEQ multiplex PCR, the repertoire was profiled, and TCRdb retains in-frame clones only, with some absent. The repertoire has under 450,000 clones, 11% to 15% of them found once; the top ten carry 0.03% to 0.04%. The sequencing input was naive CD4+ T cells from blood. The receptors were sampled from a man aged 30 to 39 in good health.

This clone was detected only a few times. This sequence joins TRBV2 and TRBJ2-1; D might be TRBD1 or TRBD2, each matching 5 bases. V lost 2 bases, J lost 3 bases, and 17 bases lay in between. The CDR3 covers 17 residues. CDR1 SNHLY and CDR2 FYNNEI come from the germline V gene. The CDR3 loop reads CASSEFLGLALYNEQFF. Written as DNA, the CDR3 is TGTGCCAGCAGTGAATTTTTGGGGCTAGCCCTCTACAATGAGCAGTTCTTC.

This clone was counted a few times. A read error may account for a junction end that differs from germline. Distinct nucleotide sequences in the sample also encode this CDR3. The chain recombines TRBV19 with TRBJ2-7; 7 positions match TRBD1. Germline CDR1 and CDR2: LNHDA and SQIVND (reference sequence). CDR3 length equals 14 residues. For the CDR3, the DNA is TGTGCCAGTAACCCGGACAGGTCCGCCTACGAGCAATACTTC. Protein sequence: CASNPDRSAYEQYF.

In this sample, this clone turned up a few times. The chain has TRBV29-1 and TRBJ1-1; no clear D gene. In germline, CDR1 is SQVTM, CDR2 ANQGSEA. Trimming stripped 4 bases from V and 0 bases from J, with 3 bases between. The CDR3 spans 11 residues. CDR3 in amino acids: CSVGLNTEAFF. In DNA form, the CDR3 reads TGCAGCGTTGGTTTGAACACTGAAGCTTTCTTT.

A few counts support this clone. Different DNA sequences within this sample yield the same CDR3. The V and J genes are TRBV11-2 and TRBJ2-3, with TRBD2 matching 7 bases. CDR1 SGHAT and CDR2 FQNNGV come from the germline V gene. This CDR3 has 15 residues. V was clipped by 0 bases and J by 1 base; unmatched bases: 1. CDR3 residues: CASSLELAGTDTQYF. CDR3 in DNA: TGTGCCAGCAGCTTAGAGCTAGCGGGCACAGATACGCAGTATTTT. The full variable domain, in which reference TRBV11-2 and TRBJ2-3 provide the parts outside the CDR3, is EAGVAQSPRYKIIEKRQSVAFWCNPISGHATLYWYQQILGQGPKLLIQFQNNGVVDDSQLPKDRFSAERLKGVDSTLKIQPAKLEDSAVYLCASSLELAGTDTQYFGPGTRLTVL.

The chain uses TRBV13 and TRBJ2-1, with TRBD2 matching over 11 bases. Germline loops: CDR1 PRHDT, CDR2 FYEKMQ (reference sequence). This CDR3 has 14 amino acids. Germline trimming cut 5 bases from V and 7 bases from J; bases unmatched to any gene: 4. The CDR3 loop is CASSRLAGRNEQFF. In nucleotides, the CDR3 is TGTGCCAGCAGCAGACTAGCGGGAAGGAATGAGCAGTTCTTC.

This clone was found a few times. V gene TRBV6-5 combines with J gene TRBJ2-3, with 9 bases lining up with TRBD2. Trimming removed 9 bases from V and 3 bases from J; junction bases left unmatched: 7. The CDR3 runs to 14 residues. Germline V gives CDR1 MNHEY, CDR2 SVGAGI. The CDR3 region is CASKSSGGTDTQYF. In DNA, the CDR3 is TGTGCCAGTAAAAGTAGCGGGGGTACAGATACGCAGTATTTT.

This clone was observed a handful of times. This sequence joins TRBV10-3 and TRBJ2-7; D is possibly TRBD2 (6 bases). Germline CDR1 ENHRY, CDR2 SYGVKD. The V end lost 10 bases, the J end lost 4 bases, and 11 bases lay between the germline ends. The CDR3 extends over 11 amino acids. The CDR3 DNA follows: TGTGCCAGCGGGGATGGGTACGAGCAGTACGTC. It specifies CASGDGYEQYV.

This chain links TRBV7-9 with TRBJ2-5; TRBD2 agrees at 13 bases. With 5 bases clipped from V and 5 bases from J, the junction kept 8 bases outside the gene matches. The CDR3 loop spans 16 amino acids. Germline assignment: CDR1 SEHNR and CDR2 FQNEAQ (reference sequence). CDR3 in amino acids: CASSPRLAGGGETQYF. The CDR3 DNA reads TGTGCCAGCAGCCCTCGACTAGCGGGAGGAGGGGAGACCCAGTACTTC.

This clone has just a few counts. The V gene is TRBV18, the J gene TRBJ1-5; a weak D match, TRBD1 (5 bases). The CDR3 has 15 residues. The ends were cut back, 1 base at V and 4 bases at J, with 11 bases in the middle. The germline gives CDR1 KGHSH, CDR2 LQKENI. CDR3 bases: TGTGCCAGCTCACCACAGGGGTTCGGGAATCAGCCCCAGCATTTT. It translates to CASSPQGFGNQPQHF. Combining the CDR3 with reference TRBV18 and TRBJ1-5 gives the whole variable domain NAGVMQNPRHLVRRRGQEARLRCSPMKGHSHVYWYRQLPEEGLKFMVYLQKENIIDESGMPKERFSAEFPKEGPSILRIQQVVRGDSAAYFCASSPQGFGNQPQHFGDGTRLSIL.

J is TRBJ1-6 and V is TRBV7-9; D perhaps matches TRBD1 (5 bases). The germline V gene has CDR1 SEHNR and CDR2 FQNEAQ (reference sequence). The V and J ends lost 4 bases and 8 bases respectively, with 12 bases between them. The CDR3 consists of 14 residues. The CDR3 DNA is TGTGCCAGCAGCTCGACAGCGTCGTATTCACCCCTCCACTTT. It encodes CASSSTASYSPLHF.

J is TRBJ2-4 and V is TRBV30; D is undetermined. CDR3 size: 13 residues. The germline CDR1 and CDR2 sequences are GTSNPN and SVGIG (reference sequence). V lost 2 bases, J lost 0 bases, and 5 bases lay in between. The CDR3 region is CAWSLIAKNIQYF. The CDR3 DNA sequence: TGTGCCTGGAGTCTAATAGCCAAAAACATTCAGTACTTC.

The CDR3 spells CSVSHRGATSGEQFF. In DNA form, the CDR3 reads TGCAGCGTCTCGCACAGGGGGGCCACGTCAGGGGAGCAGTTCTTC. The gene calls are TRBV29-1 and TRBJ2-1; TRBD1 matches at 8 bases. Germline-derived CDR1 and CDR2 are SQVTM and ANQGSEA. Losses at the gene ends were 6 bases for V and 10 bases for J; bases not matched to a gene: 17. The CDR3 runs 15 residues.

This sequence joins TRBV7-2 and TRBJ1-6, with TRBD1 as a possible D gene (6 bases). V shed 1 base and J shed 6 bases, with 10 bases lying between them. The CDR3 runs to 15 residues. Germline CDR1 SGHTA, CDR2 FQGNSA. The CDR3 protein is CASSLVGGSNSPLHF. The DNA of the CDR3 is TGTGCCAGCAGCTTAGTTGGGGGCAGTAATTCACCCCTCCACTTT. Full variable domain (remainder filled in from reference TRBV7-2 and TRBJ1-6): GAGVSQSPSNKVTEKGKDVELRCDPISGHTALYWYRQSLGQGLEFLIYFQGNSAPDKSGLPSDRFSAERTGGSVSTLTIQRTQQEDSAVYLCASSLVGGSNSPLHFGNGTRLTVT.

This clone showed up just a few times. V is TRBV28 and J is TRBJ2-7; D is unclear. The V end was cut by 2 bases, the J end by 3 bases, with 5 bases between. Germline lookup yields CDR1 MDHEN and CDR2 SYDVKM. The length of the CDR3 is 12 residues. Written as DNA, the CDR3 is TGTGCCAGCAGTTTACTGATCTACGAGCAGTACTTC. Translated, it gives CASSLLIYEQYF.

The genes are TRBV15 and TRBJ2-1, with D unresolved. Germline CDR1 is LNHNV and CDR2 is YYDKDF (reference sequence). V was cut by 6 bases and J by 5 bases, with 14 bases left in between. The CDR3 consists of 14 residues. The CDR3 loop reads CATSALGANNEQFF. CDR3 sequence (DNA): TGTGCCACCAGTGCTCTAGGAGCCAACAATGAGCAGTTCTTC.

The CDR3 region has the DNA TGTGCCAGCTCCGATTACTACGAGCAGTACGTC. Protein sequence: CASSDYYEQYV. The chain is built from TRBV28 and TRBJ2-7; no firm D call. Between the trimmed V and J ends, which lost 8 bases and 3 bases, there was a span of 8 bases. CDR3 size: 11 residues. CDR1 MDHEN and CDR2 SYDVKM come from the germline V gene.

CDR3 amino acids: CASSLNTGGFSDTQYF. For the CDR3, the DNA is TGTGCCAGCAGCCTTAACACAGGGGGGTTTTCAGATACGCAGTATTTT. The chain couples TRBV9 to TRBJ2-3; TRBD1 matches 8 bases. The CDR3 is 16 residues long. The germline CDR1 and CDR2 sequences are SGDLS and YYNGEE. V shed 4 bases, J shed 4 bases, and the junction held 11 bases outside the gene matches.

This clone was found a few times. CDR3 nucleotides: TGTGCCAGCAGCTTAGCCAGGGGCGTCCAAGAGACCCAGTACTTC. This sequence encodes CASSLARGVQETQYF. The J gene is TRBJ2-5, the V gene TRBV7-2; D is possibly TRBD1 (6 bases). CDR3 length equals 15 residues. In germline, CDR1 is SGHTA, CDR2 FQGNSA. V lost 0 bases to trimming and J lost 1 base, with 9 bases between them. Looking up the rest from reference TRBV7-2 and TRBJ2-5 gives the full variable domain: GAGVSQSPSNKVTEKGKDVELRCDPISGHTALYWYRQSLGQGLEFLIYFQGNSAPDKSGLPSDRFSAERTGGSVSTLTIQRTQQEDSAVYLCASSLARGVQETQYFGPGTRLLVL.

The sample holds a few counts of this clone. This chain joins TRBV30 and TRBJ2-1, with D perhaps TRBD2 (5 bases). CDR3 length: 12 residues. Per the germline V gene, CDR1 is GTSNPN and CDR2 is SVGIG (reference sequence). V lost 0 bases and J lost 9, with 9 bases in between. CDR3 nucleotides: TGTGCCTGGAGTGTACGAGCGGCTGAGCAGTTCTTC. It specifies CAWSVRAAEQFF.

V usage is TRBV4-3 and J usage is TRBJ2-1, with D unresolved. Trimming cost V 2 bases and J 8 bases, with 13 bases left between them. From germline, CDR1 is LGHNA and CDR2 YSLEER. The CDR3 contains 14 residues. The CDR3 protein is CASSQHRLVHEQFF. The CDR3 coding sequence is TGCGCCAGCAGCCAACACCGTCTTGTCCATGAGCAGTTCTTC.

J is TRBJ1-4 and V is TRBV23-1; no firm D call. TRBV23-1 is marked as an open reading frame, function uncertain. Trimming removed 1 base from V and 8 bases from J, with 26 bases in between. The CDR3 length is 19 residues. The CDR3 reads CASSQLGQSEEILEEKLFF. The CDR3 region has the DNA TGCGCCAGCAGTCAATTAGGGCAATCAGAGGAAATCCTTGAGGAAAAACTGTTTTTT.

V and J are TRBV9 and TRBJ2-1; TRBD2 might be the D (6 bases). Germline CDR1 SGDLS, CDR2 YYNGEE. The CDR3 is made up of 12 amino acids. The V end lost 0 bases, the J end lost 13 bases, and 11 bases lay between the germline ends. CDR3 protein: CASSVEEGFQFF. The CDR3 region has the DNA TGTGCCAGCAGCGTAGAGGAGGGGTTCCAGTTCTTC.

This clone was counted a few times. This sequence joins TRBV5-4 and TRBJ2-5; 9 bases are a match to TRBD1. The CDR3 has 15 residues. Germline CDR1 reads SGHNT; CDR2 reads YYREEE (reference sequence). J gave up 3 bases and V 2 bases, and 5 bases lay outside the gene matches. The CDR3 nucleotides read TGTGCCAGCAGCTTCGGGACAGGGTTGAAAGAGACCCAGTACTTC. Its protein is CASSFGTGLKETQYF.

Only a few counts were recorded for this clone. CDR3 in DNA: TGTGCCACCAGCTCCCGTTTGAAGCGGGAGGGCCGAAATGAGCAGTTCTTC. Encoded protein: CATSSRLKREGRNEQFF. The rearrangement uses TRBV15 and TRBJ2-1; 10 bases align to TRBD2. Germline CDR1 is LNHNV and CDR2 is YYDKDF (reference sequence). The ends lost 5 bases at V and 7 bases at J; junction bases unmatched: 14. The CDR3 spans 17 residues.

This clone appeared a few times. This chain connects TRBV30 to TRBJ2-3, with 8 nucleotides matching TRBD2. Germline CDR1 reads GTSNPN; CDR2 reads SVGIG (reference sequence). The CDR3 totals 16 residues. V lost 0 bases and J lost 0; bases outside the gene matches: 5. The CDR3 nucleotides read TGTGCCTGGAGTGTATCCCCTAGCGGGAGCACAGATACGCAGTATTTT. Translation: CAWSVSPSGSTDTQYF. Supplemented by reference TRBV30 and TRBJ2-3, the full variable domain reads SQTIHQWPATLVQPVGSPLSLECTVEGTSNPNLYWYRQAAGRGLQLLFYSVGIGQISSEVPQNLSASRPQDRQFILSSKKLLLSDSGFYLCAWSVSPSGSTDTQYFGPGTRLTVL.